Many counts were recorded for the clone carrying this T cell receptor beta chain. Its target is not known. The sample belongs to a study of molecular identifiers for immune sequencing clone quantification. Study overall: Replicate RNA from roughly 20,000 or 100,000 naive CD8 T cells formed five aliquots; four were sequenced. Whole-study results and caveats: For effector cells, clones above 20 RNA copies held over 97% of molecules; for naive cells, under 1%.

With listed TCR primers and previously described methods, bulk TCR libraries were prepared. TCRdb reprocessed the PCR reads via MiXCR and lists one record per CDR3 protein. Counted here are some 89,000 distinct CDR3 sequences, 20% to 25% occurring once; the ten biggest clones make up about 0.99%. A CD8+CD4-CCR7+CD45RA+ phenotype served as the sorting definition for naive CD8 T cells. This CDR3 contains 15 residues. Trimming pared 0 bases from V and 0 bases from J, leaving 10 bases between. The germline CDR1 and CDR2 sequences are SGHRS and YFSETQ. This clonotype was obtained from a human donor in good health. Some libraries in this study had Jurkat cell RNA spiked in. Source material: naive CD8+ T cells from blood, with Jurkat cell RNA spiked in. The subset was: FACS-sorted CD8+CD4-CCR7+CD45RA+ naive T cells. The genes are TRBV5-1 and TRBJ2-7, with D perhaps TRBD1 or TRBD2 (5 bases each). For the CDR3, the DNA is TGCGCCAGCAGCTTGGCCGACGGGGCCTCCTACGAGCAGTACTTC. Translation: CASSLADGASYEQYF.